Listed below are T cell receptor beta chains from one sample, sequenced in a study of cytomegalovirus exposure and HLA in healthy donors. The data were produced by immunoSEQ multiplex PCR, yet TCRdb's version contains in-frame clones alone and is incomplete. Of about 120,000 clones listed, 74% are singletons. The sequencing input was PBMCs. Receptors were obtained from a man younger than 40 in good health and CMV-seropositive. Both conserved end residues are trimmed from each CDR3. D genes are given only for firm matches.

>TRBD1|TRBV2
ASQGARSSPLH
>TRBD1|TRBV10-2
ASRGTGIGNQPQH
>TRBD1|TRBV7-9
ASSISRTGETDTQY
>TRBD1|TRBV18
ASSHRGQTQY
>NA|TRBV27
ASSLTSGAYEQY
>NA|TRBV30
AWSRGSGNTIY
>TRBD1|TRBV30
AWSDIGTDILEKLF
>NA|TRBV6-1
ASSAEGSWRETQY
>TRBD2|TRBV10-3
AISESALAGATGELF
>NA|TRBV14
ASSPYSDTQY
>NA|TRBV5-6
ASASGSGETQY
>NA|TRBV7-3
ASSPSTTGYYGYT
>NA|TRBV4-1
ASSQDLDYGYP
>NA|TRBV15
ATSRDELTASYQETQY
>TRBD2|TRBV28
ASSLSLAGGPFSTDTQY
>TRBD2|TRBV4-2
ASSQEGTSYNEQF
>TRBD1|TRBV28
ASSSGTGWGSYEQY
>TRBD1|TRBV5-6
ASSLNRDRILNFSYEQY
>NA|TRBV7-3
ASSSTPGLEQY
>TRBD1|TRBV28
ASSLLGGQGSGELF
>TRBD1|TRBV5-6
ASSRPGQGPGYGYT
>TRBD1|TRBV4-3
ASSYRQGSYGYT
>NA|TRBV6-5
ASSIQGNTEAF
>NA|TRBV6-1
ASSYAGV
>NA|TRBV7-2
ASSLLDNQPQH
>NA|TRBV7-2
ASSLDLVNEQF